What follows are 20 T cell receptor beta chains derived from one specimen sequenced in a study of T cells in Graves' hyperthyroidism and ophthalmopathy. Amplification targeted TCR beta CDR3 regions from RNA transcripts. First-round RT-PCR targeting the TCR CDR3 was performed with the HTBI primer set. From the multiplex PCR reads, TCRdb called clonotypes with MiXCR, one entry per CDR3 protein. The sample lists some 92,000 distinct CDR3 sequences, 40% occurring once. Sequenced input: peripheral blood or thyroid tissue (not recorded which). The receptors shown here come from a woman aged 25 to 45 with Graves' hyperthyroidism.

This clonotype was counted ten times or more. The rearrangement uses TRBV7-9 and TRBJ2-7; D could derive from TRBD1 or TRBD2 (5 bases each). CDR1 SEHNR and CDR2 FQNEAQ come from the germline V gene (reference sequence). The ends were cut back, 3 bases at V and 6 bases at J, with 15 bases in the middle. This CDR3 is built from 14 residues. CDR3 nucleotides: TGTGCCAGCAGCTTGGGACCCTTCCTGGGCGAGCAGTACTTC. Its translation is CASSLGPFLGEQYF.

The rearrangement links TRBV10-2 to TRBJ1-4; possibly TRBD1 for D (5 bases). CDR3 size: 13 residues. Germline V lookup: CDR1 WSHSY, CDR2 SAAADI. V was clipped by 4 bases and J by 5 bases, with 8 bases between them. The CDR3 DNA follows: TGCGCCAGCAGTGGGGCAGGGAATGAAAAACTGTTTTTT. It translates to CASSGAGNEKLFF.

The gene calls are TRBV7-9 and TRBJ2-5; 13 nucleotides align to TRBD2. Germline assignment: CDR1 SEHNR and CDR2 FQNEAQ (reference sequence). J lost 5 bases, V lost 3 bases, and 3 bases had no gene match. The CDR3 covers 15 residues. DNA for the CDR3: TGTGCCAGCAGCTTGGGACTAGCGGGAACCGAGACCCAGTACTTC. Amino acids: CASSLGLAGTETQYF.

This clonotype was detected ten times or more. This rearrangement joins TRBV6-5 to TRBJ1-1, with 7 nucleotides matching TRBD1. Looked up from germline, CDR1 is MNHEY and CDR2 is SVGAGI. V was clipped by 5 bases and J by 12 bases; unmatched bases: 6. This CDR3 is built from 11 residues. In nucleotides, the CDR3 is TGTGCCAGCAGTCGACAGGGCAAGACTTTCTTT. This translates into CASSRQGKTFF.

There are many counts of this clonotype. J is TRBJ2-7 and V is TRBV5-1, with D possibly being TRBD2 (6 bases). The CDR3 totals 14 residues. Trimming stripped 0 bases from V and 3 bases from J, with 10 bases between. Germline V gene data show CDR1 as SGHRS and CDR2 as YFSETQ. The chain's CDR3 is CASSLGLGGYEQYF. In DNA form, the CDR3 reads TGCGCCAGCAGCTTGGGACTGGGGGGCTACGAGCAGTACTTC.

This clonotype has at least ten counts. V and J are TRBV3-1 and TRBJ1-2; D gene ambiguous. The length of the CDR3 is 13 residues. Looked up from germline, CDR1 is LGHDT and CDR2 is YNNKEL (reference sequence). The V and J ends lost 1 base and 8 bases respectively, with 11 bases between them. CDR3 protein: CASSQGGSWGYTF. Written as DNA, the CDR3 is TGTGCCAGCAGCCAAGGTGGGAGTTGGGGCTACACCTTC.

The CDR3 loop reads CASSHYGLVLEVDTGELFF. The CDR3 DNA is TGTGCCAGCAGCCACTACGGACTAGTTTTAGAGGTGGACACCGGGGAGCTGTTTTTT. The gene calls are TRBV7-8 and TRBJ2-2, with 7 bases identical to TRBD2. After removal of 5 bases from V and 3 bases from J, the junction contained 18 bases not matched to a gene. The CDR3 is 19 amino acids. CDR1 is SGHVS and CDR2 is FQNEAQ in the germline V gene.

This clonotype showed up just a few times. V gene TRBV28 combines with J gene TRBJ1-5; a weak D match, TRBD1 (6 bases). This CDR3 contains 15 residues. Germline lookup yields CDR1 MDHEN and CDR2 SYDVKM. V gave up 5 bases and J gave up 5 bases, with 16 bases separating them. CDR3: CASSPSRGAYQPQHF. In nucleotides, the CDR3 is TGTGCCAGCAGTCCAAGTCGGGGGGCGTATCAGCCCCAGCATTTT.

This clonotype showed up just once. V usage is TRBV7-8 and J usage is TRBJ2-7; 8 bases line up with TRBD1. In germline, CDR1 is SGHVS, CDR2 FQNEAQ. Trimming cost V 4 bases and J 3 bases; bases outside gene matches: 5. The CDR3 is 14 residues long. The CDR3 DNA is TGTGCCAGCAGCTCGGGACAGGTCGGCTACGAGCAGTACTTC. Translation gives CASSSGQVGYEQYF.

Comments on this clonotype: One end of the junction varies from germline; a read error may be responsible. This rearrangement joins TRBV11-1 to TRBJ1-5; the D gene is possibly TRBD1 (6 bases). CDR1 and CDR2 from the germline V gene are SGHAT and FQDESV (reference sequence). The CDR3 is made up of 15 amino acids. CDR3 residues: CASSLFWGAGQPQRF. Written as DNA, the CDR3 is TGTGCCAGCAGTTTATTTTGGGGGGCCGGACAGCCCCAGCGTTTT.

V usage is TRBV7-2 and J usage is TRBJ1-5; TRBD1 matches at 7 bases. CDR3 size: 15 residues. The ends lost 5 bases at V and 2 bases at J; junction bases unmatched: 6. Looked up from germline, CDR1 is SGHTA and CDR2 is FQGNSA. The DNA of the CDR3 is TGTGCCAGCAGCAACCGACAGGGTGGCAATCAGCCCCAGCATTTT. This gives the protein CASSNRQGGNQPQHF.

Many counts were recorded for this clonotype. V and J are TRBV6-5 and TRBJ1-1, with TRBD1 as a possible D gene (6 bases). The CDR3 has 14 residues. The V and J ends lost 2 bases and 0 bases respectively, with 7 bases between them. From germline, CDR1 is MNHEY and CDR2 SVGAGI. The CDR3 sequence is CASSYGQMNTEAFF. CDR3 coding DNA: TGTGCCAGCAGTTACGGACAGATGAACACTGAAGCTTTCTTT.

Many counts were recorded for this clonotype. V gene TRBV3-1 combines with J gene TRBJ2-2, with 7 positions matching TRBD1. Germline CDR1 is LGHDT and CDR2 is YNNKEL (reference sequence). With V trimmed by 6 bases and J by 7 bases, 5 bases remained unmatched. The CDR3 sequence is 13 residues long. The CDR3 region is CASSLTGIGELFF. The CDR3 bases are TGTGCCAGCAGTCTGACAGGGATCGGGGAGCTGTTTTTT.

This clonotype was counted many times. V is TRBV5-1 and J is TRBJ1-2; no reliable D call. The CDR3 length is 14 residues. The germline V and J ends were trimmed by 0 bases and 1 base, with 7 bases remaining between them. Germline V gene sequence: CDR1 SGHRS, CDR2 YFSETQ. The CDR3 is CASSLDTSNYGYTF. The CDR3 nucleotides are TGCGCCAGCAGCTTGGACACAAGTAACTATGGCTACACCTTC.

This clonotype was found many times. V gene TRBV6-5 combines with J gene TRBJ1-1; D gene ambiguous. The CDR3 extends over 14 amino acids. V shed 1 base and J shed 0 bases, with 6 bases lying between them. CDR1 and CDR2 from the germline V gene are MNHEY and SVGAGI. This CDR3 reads CASSYWALNTEAFF. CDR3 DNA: TGTGCCAGCAGTTACTGGGCCTTGAACACTGAAGCTTTCTTT.

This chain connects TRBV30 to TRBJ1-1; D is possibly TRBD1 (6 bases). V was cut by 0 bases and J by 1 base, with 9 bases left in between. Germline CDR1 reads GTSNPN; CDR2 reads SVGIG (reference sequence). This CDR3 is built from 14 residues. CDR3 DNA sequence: TGTGCCTGGAGTGTGGGGGGGGCGAACACTGAAGCTTTCTTT. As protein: CAWSVGGANTEAFF.

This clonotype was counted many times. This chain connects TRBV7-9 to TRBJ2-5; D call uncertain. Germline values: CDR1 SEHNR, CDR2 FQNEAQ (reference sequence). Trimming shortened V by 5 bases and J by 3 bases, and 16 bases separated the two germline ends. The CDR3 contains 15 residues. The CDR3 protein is CASSPPLDAEETQYF. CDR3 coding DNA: TGTGCCAGCAGCCCGCCCCTGGACGCGGAAGAGACCCAGTACTTC. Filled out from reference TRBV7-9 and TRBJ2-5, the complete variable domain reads DTGVSQNPRHKITKRGQNVTFRCDPISEHNRLYWYRQTLGQGPEFLTYFQNEAQLEKSRLLSDRFSAERPKGSFSTLEIQRTEQGDSAMYLCASSPPLDAEETQYFGPGTRLLVL.

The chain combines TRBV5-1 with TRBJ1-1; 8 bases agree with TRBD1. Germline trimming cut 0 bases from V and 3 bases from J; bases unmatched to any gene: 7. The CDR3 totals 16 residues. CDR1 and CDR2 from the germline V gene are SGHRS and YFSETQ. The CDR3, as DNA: TGCGCCAGCAGCTTGGCAGCAGGGGGCGCGTACACTGAAGCTTTCTTT. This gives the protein CASSLAAGGAYTEAFF.

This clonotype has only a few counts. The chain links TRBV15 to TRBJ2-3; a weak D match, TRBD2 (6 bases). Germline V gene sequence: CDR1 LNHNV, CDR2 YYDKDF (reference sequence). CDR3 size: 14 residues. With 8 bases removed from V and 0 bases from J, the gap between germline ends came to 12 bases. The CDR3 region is CATSGGTSTDTQYF. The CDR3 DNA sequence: TGTGCCACCTCGGGCGGGACTAGCACAGATACGCAGTATTTT. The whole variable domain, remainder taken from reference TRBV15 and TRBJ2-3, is DAMVIQNPRYQVTQFGKPVTLSCSQTLNHNVMYWYQQKSSQAPKLLFHYYDKDFNNEADTPDNFQSRRPNTSFCFLDIRSPGLGDTAMYLCATSGGTSTDTQYFGPGTRLTVL.

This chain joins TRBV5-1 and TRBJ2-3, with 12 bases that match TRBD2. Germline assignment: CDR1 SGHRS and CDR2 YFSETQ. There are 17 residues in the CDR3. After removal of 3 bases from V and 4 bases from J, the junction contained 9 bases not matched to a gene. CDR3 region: CASSSSTSGSGADTQYF. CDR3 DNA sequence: TGCGCCAGCAGCTCCTCGACTAGCGGGAGTGGCGCAGATACGCAGTATTTT.